One sample yielded the 5 T cell receptor beta chains listed below, sequenced in a study of CD8 T cells in ankylosing spondylitis (TCRdb year 2017). No antigen is known for these receptors. Library preparation used 5' RACE. Instrument used: Illumina HiSeq 2500. TCRdb itself trimmed the public reads at Q25 with fastp, ran MiXCR and retained productive beta chains. Each entry is one CDR3 protein sequence, shown with its most common DNA and genes. The sample table holds roughly 400,000 distinct CDR3 sequences, of which about 20% were seen once. Clones ranked in the top ten supply approximately 16% of the sample. General findings and caveats noted by the study authors: A TCR beta motif made up of several highly homologous amino acid variants appeared to be characteristic of blood from ankylosing spondylitis patients.

The sequenced material came from blood, either unsorted or a sorted T cell fraction (not recorded which). Source of these receptors: a male donor with ankylosing spondylitis.

This clonotype has just a few counts. This chain joins TRBV5-1 and TRBJ2-6; D perhaps matches TRBD1 (5 bases). Trimming cost V 6 bases and J 0 bases, with 10 bases left between them. This CDR3 is 15 amino acids long. Germline values: CDR1 SGHRS, CDR2 YFSETQ. CDR3 residues: CASTQGTSGANVLTF. DNA for the CDR3: TGCGCCAGCACCCAGGGTACCTCTGGGGCCAACGTCCTGACTTTC.

This clonotype was recorded a few times. The chain couples TRBV20-1 to TRBJ2-6; 12 bases line up with TRBD2. Germline-derived CDR1 and CDR2 are DFQATT and SNEGSKA (reference sequence). V lost 6 bases and J lost 0; bases outside the gene matches: 12. The CDR3 is made up of 19 amino acids. CDR3 in DNA: TGCAGTGCCCTCCGGCTAGCGGGAGGGGTAGGCTCTGGGGCCAACGTCCTGACTTTC. Protein: CSALRLAGGVGSGANVLTF.

A few counts support this clonotype. This chain links TRBV29-1 with TRBJ2-3; a weak D match, TRBD2 (6 bases). This CDR3 has 12 residues. The V gene's germline CDR1 is SQVTM and CDR2 ANQGSEA. CDR3 protein: CGTGTSTDTQYF. The CDR3 bases are TGCGGGACCGGGACTAGCACAGATACGCAGTATTTT.

This clonotype was observed a few times. The J gene is TRBJ1-3, the V gene TRBV15; D ambiguous. The ends were cut back, 0 bases at V and 1 base at J, with 10 bases in the middle. Germline values: CDR1 LNHNV, CDR2 YYDKDF (reference sequence). This CDR3 has 16 amino acids. For the CDR3, the DNA is TGTGCCACCAGCAGAGATTTGACGGGTTCTGGAAACACCATATATTTT. Amino acids: CATSRDLTGSGNTIYF. Drawing the rest from reference TRBV15 and TRBJ1-3, the complete variable domain is DAMVIQNPRYQVTQFGKPVTLSCSQTLNHNVMYWYQQKSSQAPKLLFHYYDKDFNNEADTPDNFQSRRPNTSFCFLDIRSPGLGDTAMYLCATSRDLTGSGNTIYFGEGSWLTVV.

The gene calls are TRBV5-1 and TRBJ1-3; D call uncertain. The V end lost 1 base, the J end lost 9 bases, and 11 bases lay between the germline ends. This CDR3 region has 13 residues. CDR1 and CDR2 (germline): SGHRS, YFSETQ. The CDR3 protein is CASSLSPTITIYF. The CDR3 nucleotides read TGCGCCAGCAGCTTGTCGCCGACTATCACCATATATTTT.